This is a list of T cell receptor beta chains from one sample in a study of early T cells in non-severe SARS-CoV-2 infection. TCRdb re-analysed the 5' RACE reads in MiXCR, keeping a single row per CDR3 protein. The sample holds about 35,000 distinct CDR3 sequences, less than 7% seen once. Sequencing used whole blood, obtained at baseline. The source is an adult who was a healthcare worker with PCR-confirmed SARS-CoV-2 infection or an uninfected control (not recorded which). Both conserved end residues are part of each CDR3. Each record gives: CDR3 protein, CDR3 DNA, clone size, V gene, J gene, D gene. A D gene is named only where the DNA matches it firmly. Expanded clones are given a class, and other clones once, few, many or no size at all.

CDR3: CASGLAGHSSYEQYF
DNA: TGTGCTAGTGGTTTAGCAGGGCATAGCTCCTACGAGCAGTACTTC
size: many
V: TRBV12-5
J: TRBJ2-7
D: -

CDR3: CASNDGLTDTQYF
DNA: TGTGCCAGTAATGACGGCCTCACAGATACGCAGTATTTT
size: few
V: TRBV19
J: TRBJ2-3
D: -

CDR3: CASSPAGIQYF
DNA: TGTGCCAGCAGCCCGGCGGGCATTCAGTACTTC
size: many
V: TRBV12-3/TRBV12-4
J: TRBJ2-4
D: -

CDR3: CASSRWEQNTQYF
DNA: TGTGCCAGCAGCCGGTGGGAGCAAAATACGCAGTATTTT
size: many
V: TRBV7-6
J: TRBJ2-3
D: -

CDR3: CASSVGLAVYNEQFF
DNA: TGTGCCAGCAGCGTAGGACTAGCCGTCTACAATGAGCAGTTCTTC
size: -
V: TRBV9
J: TRBJ2-1
D: TRBD2

CDR3: CASSSGWDRDSGNTIYF
DNA: TGCGCCAGCAGCTCAGGATGGGACAGGGACTCTGGAAACACCATATATTTT
size: -
V: TRBV5-1
J: TRBJ1-3
D: TRBD1

CDR3: CATSETGGSAEAFF
DNA: TGTGCCACCAGTGAGACAGGGGGGAGTGCTGAAGCTTTCTTT
size: many
V: TRBV24-1
J: TRBJ1-1
D: TRBD1

CDR3: CSAPSGGAYTEAFF
DNA: TGCAGTGCTCCCTCAGGGGGGGCCTACACTGAAGCTTTCTTT
size: many
V: TRBV20-1
J: TRBJ1-1
D: TRBD1

CDR3: CASSYDAGNDQPQHF
DNA: TGTGCCAGCAGCTACGATGCGGGAAACGATCAGCCCCAGCATTTT
size: -
V: TRBV7-8
J: TRBJ1-5
D: -

CDR3: CASSPSGQSHTEAFF
DNA: TGTGCCAGCAGCCCCTCGGGACAGTCACACACTGAAGCTTTCTTT
size: many
V: TRBV3-1
J: TRBJ1-1
D: TRBD1

CDR3: CASSIGRVSTDTQYF
DNA: TGTGCCAGTAGTATCGGCAGGGTGTCCACAGATACGCAGTATTTT
size: few
V: TRBV19
J: TRBJ2-3
D: -

CDR3: CASSLQVLFSGANVLTF
DNA: TGTGCCAGCAGTTTGCAGGTCCTGTTCTCTGGGGCCAACGTCCTGACTTTC
size: many
V: TRBV12-3/TRBV12-4
J: TRBJ2-6
D: -

CDR3: CASTTQNSGPQHF
DNA: TGTGCCAGCACTACTCAGAACTCAGGGCCCCAGCATTTT
size: few
V: TRBV12-3/TRBV12-4
J: TRBJ1-5
D: -

CDR3: CASSYSSGAGGRNEQFF
DNA: TGTGCCAGCAGTTACTCGAGCGGAGCGGGGGGTAGAAATGAGCAGTTCTTC
size: many
V: TRBV6-2/TRBV6-3
J: TRBJ2-1
D: TRBD2

CDR3: CSATGRGYGYTF
DNA: TGCAGTGCTACAGGGAGGGGCTATGGCTACACCTTC
size: many
V: TRBV20-1
J: TRBJ1-2
D: -

CDR3: CSARGLAGPYNEQFF
DNA: TGCAGTGCCAGGGGGCTAGCGGGGCCCTACAATGAGCAGTTCTTC
size: many
V: TRBV20-1
J: TRBJ2-1
D: -

CDR3: CSARTGRGNTGELFF
DNA: TGCAGTGCCAGGACAGGCCGCGGGAACACCGGGGAGCTGTTTTTT
size: few
V: TRBV20-1
J: TRBJ2-2
D: TRBD1

CDR3: CATDRRATDTQYF
DNA: TGCGCCACCGATAGGAGGGCGACAGATACGCAGTATTTT
size: few
V: TRBV10-1
J: TRBJ2-3
D: -

CDR3: CASSQSGTTRYNEQFF
DNA: TGCGCCAGCAGCCAATCCGGGACAACCCGATACAATGAGCAGTTCTTC
size: many
V: TRBV4-1
J: TRBJ2-1
D: -

CDR3: CASSTSGGETQYF
DNA: TGTGCCAGCAGCACCAGCGGGGGAGAGACCCAGTACTTC
size: -
V: TRBV11-3
J: TRBJ2-5
D: TRBD2

CDR3: CATSDFRQADTQYF
DNA: TGTGCCACCAGTGACTTCAGACAGGCAGATACGCAGTATTTT
size: many
V: TRBV24-1
J: TRBJ2-3
D: -

CDR3: CASSTPAGRGTGELFF
DNA: TGTGCCAGTAGTACGCCAGCGGGAAGGGGCACCGGGGAGCTGTTTTTT
size: many
V: TRBV19
J: TRBJ2-2
D: TRBD2